A selection of T cell receptor beta chains follows, all from one sample in a study of blood T cell repertoires in COVID-19. Method: immunoSEQ multiplex PCR; TCRdb's copy keeps in-frame clones and lacks some. The top ten clones hold 9.5% to 13% of a sample with roughly 190,000 clones, 86% of them seen once. The specimen sequenced was peripheral blood. These receptor sequences come from a woman aged 55-70 years with COVID-19, enrolled during active disease. Both conserved end residues are part of each CDR3. A D gene is named only where the DNA matches it firmly. Clone size, where shown, is once, few, many, or a class for clones that have expanded.

j_gene	v_gene	abundance	d_gene	CDR3nt	CDR3aa
TRBJ1-4	TRBV3-1/TRBV3-2	NA	NA	TGTGCCAGCAGCCCCTACTCCAGAGGTAATGAAAAACTGTTTTTT	CASSPYSRGNEKLFF
TRBJ2-7	TRBV11-3	NA	NA	TGTGCCAGCAGCCTGGGGCCGAGCTCCTACGAGCAGTACTTC	CASSLGPSSYEQYF
TRBJ1-2	TRBV4-3	NA	NA	TGCGCCAGCAGCCAAGAGGTGGGAGGGGTTGCTAACTATGGCTACACCTTC	CASSQEVGGVANYGYTF
TRBJ1-6	TRBV5-8	NA	TRBD1	TGTGCCAGCAGCCCCTACAGGGGAGTCGGTTCACCCCTCCACTTT	CASSPYRGVGSPLHF
TRBJ1-2	TRBV6-2/TRBV6-3	NA	NA	TGTGCCAGCAGTTTCCAGGGCAGGGAAGTCTATGGCTACACCTTC	CASSFQGREVYGYTF
TRBJ2-3	TRBV27	NA	NA	TGTGCCAGCAGTCCCACGAGGGCTAGCACAGATACGCAGTATTTT	CASSPTRASTDTQYF
TRBJ1-4	TRBV4-3	NA	TRBD1	TGCGCCAGCAGCCAAGAGGGAGGGACAGGGCTTGAAATCCTGTTTTTT	CASSQEGGTGLEILFF
TRBJ2-1	TRBV19	NA	NA	TGTGCCAGTAGTATACTGAGGACTGAAATGAACAATGAGCAGTTCTTC	CASSILRTEMNNEQFF
TRBJ1-5	TRBV29-1	NA	NA	TGCAGCGTGTCAGGGTACAATCAGCCCCAGCATTTT	CSVSGYNQPQHF
TRBJ1-5	TRBV10-2	few	TRBD1	TGCGCCAGCTTACAGGGGGCAGGACAGCCCCAGCATTTT	CASLQGAGQPQHF
TRBJ2-7	TRBV11-3	NA	NA	TGTGCCAGCAGCTTAGATACAGGGTCAGAATCCTACGAGCAGTACTTC	CASSLDTGSESYEQYF